The 22 T cell receptor beta chains presented below share a single source sample, sequenced in a study of CD8 T cells in Susac syndrome. Random hexamers were used to reverse transcribe the RNA input (about 0.45 to 1 ug). TCRdb independently ran MiXCR on the immunoSEQ multiplex PCR reads; one entry per CDR3 protein. The sample contains approximately 200,000 distinct CDR3 sequences, approximately 95% of which appear only once. The source material was CD4+ T cells from PBMCs. The receptors originated from a human donor with multiple sclerosis.

The chain couples TRBV18 to TRBJ2-1; 12 bases map to TRBD1. CDR3 size: 17 residues. V lost 5 bases to trimming and J lost 1 base; unmatched junction nucleotides: 6. Looked up from germline, CDR1 is KGHSH and CDR2 is LQKENI. This chain's CDR3 is CASSSGQGATSYNEQFF. Here the CDR3 DNA reads TGTGCCAGCTCATCGGGACAGGGGGCAACGTCCTACAATGAGCAGTTCTTC.

The chain recombines TRBV30 with TRBJ1-4; D unclear. CDR1 and CDR2 (germline): GTSNPN, SVGIG (reference sequence). There are 12 residues in the CDR3. V lost 0 bases, J lost 8 bases, and 7 bases lay in between. CDR3 DNA: TGTGCCTGGAGTGTACTTAGGGAAAAACTGTTTTTT. It specifies CAWSVLREKLFF. Supplemented by reference TRBV30 and TRBJ1-4, the full variable domain reads SQTIHQWPATLVQPVGSPLSLECTVEGTSNPNLYWYRQAAGRGLQLLFYSVGIGQISSEVPQNLSASRPQDRQFILSSKKLLLSDSGFYLCAWSVLREKLFFGSGTQLSVL.

The rearrangement joins TRBV25-1 to TRBJ1-3; the D gene is possibly TRBD1 (6 bases). Germline assignment: CDR1 MGHDK and CDR2 SYGVNS. This CDR3 has 16 amino acids. With 2 bases removed from V and 0 bases from J, the gap between germline ends came to 11 bases. This CDR3 is CASSEGDRISGNTIYF. CDR3 nucleotides: TGTGCCAGCAGTGAAGGAGACAGGATCTCTGGAAACACCATATATTTT.

The J gene is TRBJ1-4, the V gene TRBV24-1; D remains unclear. The CDR3 length is 15 residues. Germline V gene data show CDR1 as KGHDR and CDR2 as SFDVKD. With 4 bases removed from V and 5 bases from J, the gap between germline ends came to 13 bases. This chain's CDR3 is CATSDPGAYNEKLFF. As DNA, the CDR3 is TGTGCCACCAGTGACCCCGGAGCTTACAATGAAAAACTGTTTTTT.

This clonotype has only one observation. The CDR3 is CSAGAAGGHEQYF. The CDR3 DNA reads TGCAGTGCAGGAGCCGCGGGGGGGCATGAGCAGTACTTC. V and J are TRBV20-1 and TRBJ2-7; 9 bases are shared with TRBD2. V shed 6 bases, J shed 7 bases, and the junction held 10 bases outside the gene matches. Germline CDR1 and CDR2: DFQATT and SNEGSKA (reference sequence). The length of the CDR3 is 13 residues.

This chain connects TRBV7-9 to TRBJ1-2; 8 positions agree with TRBD1. V was pared by 5 bases and J by 2 bases, with 13 bases of the junction left unmatched. CDR3 length: 17 amino acids. From germline, CDR1 is SEHNR and CDR2 FQNEAQ (reference sequence). CDR3: CASSVISGRTGNYGYTF. DNA of the CDR3: TGTGCCAGCAGCGTGATTTCAGGGAGGACAGGGAACTATGGCTACACCTTC.

V gene TRBV30 combines with J gene TRBJ1-2; the match to TRBD1 covers 7 bases. CDR3 length: 15 residues. Germline trimming cut 4 bases from V and 0 bases from J; bases unmatched to any gene: 8. Germline loops: CDR1 GTSNPN, CDR2 SVGIG (reference sequence). The CDR3 sequence: CAWIYRGRTNYGYTF. CDR3 sequence (DNA): TGTGCCTGGATCTACAGGGGACGTACTAACTATGGCTACACCTTC. Supplemented by reference TRBV30 and TRBJ1-2, the full variable domain reads SQTIHQWPATLVQPVGSPLSLECTVEGTSNPNLYWYRQAAGRGLQLLFYSVGIGQISSEVPQNLSASRPQDRQFILSSKKLLLSDSGFYLCAWIYRGRTNYGYTFGSGTRLTVV.

V and J are TRBV27 and TRBJ1-6; no reliable D call. The germline V gene has CDR1 MNHEY and CDR2 SMNVEV (reference sequence). The CDR3 is made up of 11 amino acids. V lost 3 bases and J 10 bases, leaving 4 bases between the germline ends. The CDR3 bases are TGTGCCAGCAGTTTCAACTCACCCCTCCACTTT. Its translation is CASSFNSPLHF.

This chain uses TRBV12-3 or TRBV12-4 with TRBJ1-5; 9 bases fit TRBD1. Trimming removed 6 bases from V and 4 bases from J; junction bases left unmatched: 7. The length of the CDR3 is 15 residues. The CDR3 region has the DNA TGTGCCAGCAGACCCACAGGGGGCGAAAATCAGCCCCAGCATTTT. Encoded protein: CASRPTGGENQPQHF.

The chain couples TRBV6-2 or TRBV6-3 to TRBJ1-5; the D is unclear. This CDR3 is 13 amino acids long. Germline loops: CDR1 MNHEY, CDR2 SVGEGT. The germline V and J ends were trimmed by 2 bases and 6 bases, with 8 bases remaining between them. The CDR3 DNA follows: TGTGCCAGCAGTTACAACGGGCCTCAGCCCCAGCATTTT. Protein product: CASSYNGPQPQHF.

J is TRBJ1-2 and V is TRBV12-3 or TRBV12-4; TRBD1 matches 8 bases. CDR3 length: 14 amino acids. The V segment lost 5 bases and the J segment 4 bases; nucleotides outside the gene matches: 6. CDR3 loop: CASSPTGGAYGYTF. The CDR3 DNA reads TGTGCCAGCAGTCCCACAGGGGGAGCCTATGGCTACACCTTC.

The J gene is TRBJ1-2, the V gene TRBV6-6; 10 nucleotides line up with TRBD1. Losses at the gene ends were 5 bases for V and 4 bases for J; bases not matched to a gene: 1. CDR1 and CDR2 from the germline V gene are MNHNY and SVGAGI (reference sequence). This CDR3 comprises 13 residues. The CDR3 nucleotides are TGTGCCAGCAGTGGACAGGGGGGCTATGGCTACACCTTC. Its protein product is CASSGQGGYGYTF.

The chain links TRBV6-5 to TRBJ2-7; a weak D match, TRBD1 (5 bases). Trimming removed 4 bases at V and 0 bases at J, with 13 bases between. Per germline, CDR1 MNHEY and CDR2 SVGAGI. The CDR3 has 15 amino acids. CDR3 nucleotides: TGTGCCAGCAGTTCCCTCTTGGACAACTCCTACGAGCAGTACTTC. Amino acids: CASSSLLDNSYEQYF.

This chain links TRBV11-2 with TRBJ2-4; D is ambiguous. V lost 5 bases to trimming and J lost 6 bases, with 8 bases between them. CDR1 SGHAT and CDR2 FQNNGV come from the germline V gene. CDR3 length: 12 amino acids. The CDR3: CASSPSPNIQYF. The CDR3 DNA is TGTGCCAGCAGCCCCTCCCCAAACATTCAGTACTTC.

The V gene is TRBV6-5, the J gene TRBJ1-2, with TRBD1 as a possible D gene (5 bases). Between the trimmed V and J ends, which lost 4 bases and 4 bases, there was a span of 10 bases. Germline loops: CDR1 MNHEY, CDR2 SVGAGI. There are 13 residues in the CDR3. Here the CDR3 DNA reads TGTGCCAGCAGTTGGGGGACTCTCTATGGCTACACCTTC. Its protein product is CASSWGTLYGYTF.

This clonotype was recorded only once. The rearrangement uses TRBV20-1 and TRBJ2-3; perhaps TRBD2 as D (6 bases). Germline CDR1 DFQATT, CDR2 SNEGSKA (reference sequence). The CDR3 consists of 12 residues. V dropped 3 bases and J dropped 12 bases, with 16 bases sitting between them. CDR3 nucleotides: TGCAGTGCTAGGGGTCTAGCGAGCTACCAGTATTTT. The encoded protein is CSARGLASYQYF.

The chain joins TRBV1 to TRBJ2-7; the table names TRBD1, a call not compared with the DNA. TRBV1 represents a pseudogene. CDR3 length: 15 residues. The CDR3 nucleotides read TGCACCAGCAGCCAAGGACAGCCGACCTCCTACGAGCAGTACTTC. Amino acid sequence: CTSSQGQPTSYEQYF.

This chain uses TRBV20-1 with TRBJ1-1, with D unresolved. This CDR3 contains 13 residues. CDR1 and CDR2 from the germline V gene are DFQATT and SNEGSKA (reference sequence). The CDR3 DNA sequence: TGCAGCGCCCTTTCTGGACTTAACACTGAAGCTTTCTTT. It is translated as CSALSGLNTEAFF.

The genes are TRBV15 and TRBJ2-7, with TRBD1 identical over 8 bases. Germline CDR1 reads LNHNV; CDR2 reads YYDKDF (reference sequence). Trimming at V came to 5 bases and at J to 0 bases, leaving 6 bases not matched to a gene. CDR3 length: 15 residues. CDR3 in amino acids: CATSRGQVFSYEQYF. The CDR3 region has the DNA TGTGCCACCAGCCGGGGACAGGTTTTCTCCTACGAGCAGTACTTC.

The CDR3: CASSPHGGVNEQFF. The DNA of the CDR3 is TGTGCCAGCAGTCCCCATGGAGGGGTCAATGAGCAGTTCTTC. The chain couples TRBV28 to TRBJ2-1, with TRBD2 as a possible D gene (6 bases). Between the trimmed V and J ends, which lost 5 bases and 6 bases, there was a span of 14 bases. The CDR3 is made up of 14 amino acids. Germline lookup yields CDR1 MDHEN and CDR2 SYDVKM.

The chain recombines TRBV29-1 with TRBJ2-7; possibly TRBD1 or TRBD2 for D (6 bases each). There are 14 residues in the CDR3. Deletions cut 4 bases from V and 10 bases from J, with 23 bases between. Germline CDR1 and CDR2: SQVTM and ANQGSEA. CDR3 sequence reads: CSVVGGGTKRNQYF. The CDR3 region has the DNA TGCAGCGTTGTAGGAGGCGGGACAAAAAGGAATCAGTACTTC.

The V gene is TRBV11-1, the J gene TRBJ1-1; 9 bases are shared with TRBD1. Germline V lookup: CDR1 SGHAT, CDR2 FQDESV (reference sequence). The CDR3 has 12 amino acids. Losses at the gene ends were 3 bases for V and 10 bases for J; bases not matched to a gene: 3. The CDR3 sequence: CASSFGQGRAFF. The DNA of the CDR3 is TGTGCCAGCAGCTTCGGACAGGGGCGAGCTTTCTTT.